The 23 T cell receptor beta chains below were found in one sample sequenced in a study of cytotoxic CD8 clonotypes in ibrutinib-treated CLL. Clones were read by immunoSEQ multiplex PCR, and TCRdb kept only the in-frame ones, dropping some. The data hold some 290,000 clones, with 80% observed a single time. The starting material was PBMCs, obtained before ibrutinib treatment. The receptors were sampled from a human donor with chronic lymphocytic leukemia.

The chain links TRBV25-1 to TRBJ2-7, with 10 bases fitting TRBD2. V gave up 3 bases and J gave up 0 bases; unmatched junction bases: 8. This CDR3 spans 17 amino acids. Germline CDR1 is MGHDK and CDR2 is SYGVNS. The CDR3 here is CASSENMSGRVSYEQYF. CDR3 coding DNA: TGTGCCAGCAGTGAGAATATGAGCGGGAGGGTCTCCTACGAGCAGTACTTC.

The chain is built from TRBV7-6 and TRBJ2-3; 10 bases align to TRBD1. CDR3 length: 14 residues. J lost 7 bases, V lost 1 base, and 2 bases had no gene match. Germline lookup yields CDR1 SGHVS and CDR2 FNYEAQ. CDR3 nucleotide sequence: TGTGCCAGCAGCTTAGGACAGGGGGCCAATACGCAGTATTTT. It encodes CASSLGQGANTQYF.

The J gene is TRBJ1-5, the V gene TRBV12-5; D is perhaps TRBD1 (5 bases). CDR1 and CDR2 (germline): LGHNT, FRNRAP. Trimming pared 1 base from V and 0 bases from J, leaving 16 bases between. The CDR3 loop spans 18 amino acids. DNA of the CDR3: TGTGCTAGTGGTTTGGGATACTTAGACAGATATAGCAATCAGCCCCAGCATTTT. Its protein is CASGLGYLDRYSNQPQHF.

The chain has TRBV2 and TRBJ2-7, with TRBD2 matching 11 bases. The CDR3 length is 15 residues. Germline lookup yields CDR1 SNHLY and CDR2 FYNNEI. With V trimmed by 6 bases and J by 3 bases, 7 bases remained unmatched. This CDR3 reads CASRGGLADFYEQYF. The CDR3 nucleotides read TGTGCCAGCAGGGGGGGACTAGCGGACTTCTACGAGCAGTACTTC.

The chain uses TRBV27 and TRBJ2-2; 7 bases agree with TRBD2. V shed 7 bases and J 5 bases; nucleotides not matched to a gene: 7. The CDR3 has 14 amino acids. Germline loops: CDR1 MNHEY, CDR2 SMNVEV (reference sequence). The CDR3, as DNA: TGTGCCAGCAAGTTCCTAGCGGTAACCGGGGAGCTGTTTTTT. Translation: CASKFLAVTGELFF.

This rearrangement joins TRBV19 to TRBJ2-3, with TRBD2 matching 7 bases. The trim removed 3 bases at V and 0 bases at J, leaving 3 bases unmatched. The CDR3 has 15 residues. CDR1 is LNHDA, CDR2 SQIVND, per germline (reference sequence). CDR3 nucleotides: TGTGCCAGTAGTATGCCAGCGGGAAGCACAGATACGCAGTATTTT. Its protein product is CASSMPAGSTDTQYF. Supplemented by reference TRBV19 and TRBJ2-3, the full variable domain reads DGGITQSPKYLFRKEGQNVTLSCEQNLNHDAMYWYRQDPGQGLRLIYYSQIVNDFQKGDIAEGYSVSREKKESFPLTVTSAQKNPTAFYLCASSMPAGSTDTQYFGPGTRLTVL.

The V and J genes are TRBV7-6 and TRBJ2-5, with 10 nucleotides matching TRBD1. Losses at the gene ends were 1 base for V and 5 bases for J; bases not matched to a gene: 4. Germline V lookup: CDR1 SGHVS, CDR2 FNYEAQ. This CDR3 region has 15 residues. The CDR3 spells CASSLGDRGGETQYF. The DNA for the CDR3 is TGTGCCAGCAGCTTAGGGGACAGGGGTGGGGAGACCCAGTACTTC.

The rearrangement joins TRBV15 to TRBJ2-7; tentatively, D is TRBD2 (6 bases). The germline V gene has CDR1 LNHNV and CDR2 YYDKDF (reference sequence). The CDR3 contains 15 residues. Trimming stripped 0 bases from V and 1 base from J, with 10 bases between. CDR3 nucleotide sequence: TGTGCCACCAGCAGAGATCCTGGGACTTCCTACGAGCAGTACTTC. It codes for CATSRDPGTSYEQYF.

This clone has a handful of counts. This chain joins TRBV29-1 and TRBJ2-5; D is ambiguous. The length of the CDR3 is 12 residues. Germline V gene data show CDR1 as SQVTM and CDR2 as ANQGSEA. The V end lost 2 bases, the J end lost 1 base, and 5 bases lay between the germline ends. Here the CDR3 DNA reads TGCAGCGTTGAAATTACCCAAGAGACCCAGTACTTC. Residues: CSVEITQETQYF.

This chain uses TRBV14 with TRBJ2-3, with 12 positions matching TRBD1. From germline, CDR1 is SGHDN and CDR2 FVKESK. The CDR3 is 15 residues long. V shed 5 bases, J shed 2 bases, and the junction held 2 bases outside the gene matches. CDR3 coding DNA: TGTGCCAGCAGCGGGACAGGGGGCTCCACAGATACGCAGTATTTT. It is translated as CASSGTGGSTDTQYF.

This clone has only a few counts. This sequence joins TRBV7-3 and TRBJ2-3; D is unclear. Germline V gene lookup returns CDR1 SGHTA and CDR2 FQGTGA. V dropped 2 bases and J dropped 6 bases, with 9 bases sitting between them. CDR3 length equals 13 residues. The CDR3 sequence is CASSLLMLDTQYF. The DNA of the CDR3 is TGTGCCAGCAGCTTACTAATGCTGGATACGCAGTATTTT.

The chain carries TRBV5-1 and TRBJ2-5; 10 bases map to TRBD1. The CDR3 is 15 amino acids. The J segment lost 4 bases and the V segment lost 7 bases, leaving 10 bases of the junction unmatched. CDR1 is SGHRS and CDR2 is YFSETQ in the germline V gene. The CDR3 loop reads CASAPGTGVLETQYF. The CDR3 DNA reads as TGCGCCAGCGCCCCCGGGACAGGGGTTCTAGAGACCCAGTACTTC.

This clone was seen just once. The chain combines TRBV6-1 with TRBJ2-5, with D possibly matching TRBD2 (6 bases). Looked up from germline, CDR1 is MNHNS and CDR2 is SASEGT. CDR3 size: 15 residues. The V gene lost 4 bases and the J gene lost 4 bases, with 16 bases spanning the gap. The CDR3 nucleotides read TGTGCCAGCAGTGTGACTAGAAATAAGCTAGAGACCCAGTACTTC. Amino acid sequence: CASSVTRNKLETQYF.

This clone has a handful of counts. The chain uses TRBV10-1 and TRBJ2-7, with TRBD2 identical over 14 bases. Trimming removed 6 bases from V and 4 bases from J; junction bases left unmatched: 8. Germline CDR1 reads WNHNN; CDR2 reads SYGVQD (reference sequence). The CDR3 sequence is 16 residues long. CDR3 DNA: TGCGCCAGCAGCCTCGCCGGGACTAGCGGGAGTTACGAGCAGTACTTC. Translated, it gives CASSLAGTSGSYEQYF.

V and J are TRBV29-1 and TRBJ2-5; D not certain. V was shortened by 0 bases and J by 4 bases, with 3 bases between the two germline ends. There are 11 residues in the CDR3. CDR1 and CDR2 (germline): SQVTM, ANQGSEA. CDR3 sequence: CSVEERETQYF. The CDR3 DNA reads TGCAGCGTTGAAGAGAGAGAGACCCAGTACTTC.

This clone was observed once. Here the CDR3 reads CASSLALDSAYEQYF. The DNA for the CDR3 is TGTGCCAGCAGCTTAGCGTTGGACAGCGCCTACGAGCAGTACTTC. The chain uses TRBV7-9 and TRBJ2-7; tentatively, D is TRBD1 (6 bases). The CDR3 is made up of 15 amino acids. Germline CDR1 SEHNR, CDR2 FQNEAQ (reference sequence). Trimming removed 0 bases at V and 2 bases at J, with 11 bases between.

J is TRBJ2-7 and V is TRBV7-9; D remains unclear. The ends were cut back, 5 bases at V and 4 bases at J, with 9 bases in the middle. The CDR3 consists of 12 residues. Germline CDR1 is SEHNR and CDR2 is FQNEAQ (reference sequence). CDR3 DNA sequence: TGTGCCAGCAGCCGCGCGACGTACGAGCAGTACTTC. It is translated as CASSRATYEQYF.

The J gene is TRBJ2-7, the V gene TRBV6-5; tentative D call: TRBD1 (6 bases). The CDR3 loop spans 13 amino acids. Germline lookup yields CDR1 MNHEY and CDR2 SVGAGI. V lost 7 bases to trimming and J lost 7 bases, with 17 bases between them. The CDR3 loop is CASTRGNFGEQYF. As DNA, the CDR3 is TGTGCCAGCACCAGGGGTAACTTCGGGGAGCAGTACTTC.

The chain uses TRBV5-5 and TRBJ2-1; TRBD2 matches at 10 bases. Losses at the gene ends were 4 bases for V and 2 bases for J; bases not matched to a gene: 15. Germline CDR1 reads SGHKS; CDR2 reads YYEKEE (reference sequence). The CDR3 is 19 residues long. The CDR3 here is CASSGGWIAGGFTYNEQFF. In DNA, the CDR3 is TGTGCCAGCAGCGGCGGGTGGATAGCGGGAGGATTTACCTACAATGAGCAGTTCTTC.

The rearrangement uses TRBV4-3 and TRBJ2-2; 10 bases map to TRBD2. This CDR3 comprises 15 residues. CDR1 is LGHNA and CDR2 is YSLEER in the germline V gene. V was clipped by 8 bases and J by 1 base; unmatched bases: 4. The CDR3 is CASGLAVLNTGELFF. The CDR3 DNA sequence: TGCGCCAGCGGACTAGCGGTACTGAACACCGGGGAGCTGTTTTTT.

The chain couples TRBV7-6 to TRBJ2-3; TRBD1 or TRBD2 may be the D gene (5 bases each). Germline CDR1 is SGHVS and CDR2 is FNYEAQ. This CDR3 region has 14 residues. V lost 5 bases to trimming and J lost 5 bases, with 14 bases between them. CDR3 in DNA: TGTGCCAGCAGCCGGGGTTTCGGACAAGATACGCAGTATTTT. It specifies CASSRGFGQDTQYF.

CDR3 DNA sequence: TGTGCCAGCAGCTTAAATTCGGGGAGGCCGGGTGGCTACACCTTC. Protein: CASSLNSGRPGGYTF. V and J are TRBV7-8 and TRBJ1-2; D is ambiguous. The CDR3 extends over 15 amino acids. The germline gives CDR1 SGHVS, CDR2 FQNEAQ. The germline V and J ends were trimmed by 2 bases and 7 bases, with 17 bases remaining between them.

This clone occurred once. CDR3 in amino acids: CAISGGTLPDTGELFF. The CDR3 nucleotides are TGTGCCATCAGTGGGGGGACTCTGCCTGACACCGGGGAGCTGTTTTTT. The J gene is TRBJ2-2, the V gene TRBV10-3; possibly TRBD2 for D (6 bases). Germline CDR1 reads ENHRY; CDR2 reads SYGVKD. The CDR3 sequence is 16 residues long. Deletions cut 4 bases from V and 3 bases from J, with 15 bases between.